The 5 T cell receptor beta chains below were found in one sample sequenced in a study of human T cells and chemical hapten exposure (dated by TCRdb to about 2021). The time point tag for this specimen amounts to: pre-sensitization, week 0. Interpreted using the paper, the treatment or condition label stands for: therapeutic diphenylcyclopropenone sensitization with weekly scalp DPC. The library came from RACE. The reads were generated on a NextSeq 500. Using fastp at Q25 and MiXCR, TCRdb reprocessed the public reads and kept productive beta chains. Under each unique CDR3 protein, matching rows form one entry showing the most common genes and DNA. The sample has about 380,000 distinct CDR3 sequences on record, about 5.1% of them singletons. About 2.5% of the sample comes from the top ten. This specimen consisted of whole blood, obtained in connection with sensitization to the hapten diphenylcyclopropenone (DPC). These TCRs come from a woman aged 45 to 65 with alopecia areata. Some clones in this sample may be carry-over from other donors' samples.

This clonotype was detected a few times. The chain is built from TRBV5-1 and TRBJ1-3; D ambiguous. V was clipped by 6 bases and J by 2 bases, with 12 bases between them. From germline, CDR1 is SGHRS and CDR2 YFSETQ. The CDR3 has 14 amino acids. The CDR3 spells CASKAPGPGNTIYF. The DNA of the CDR3 is TGCGCCAGCAAGGCACCCGGGCCTGGAAACACCATATATTTT.

This clonotype was counted many times. The gene calls are TRBV5-1 and TRBJ1-1; 8 nucleotides agree with TRBD1. The CDR3 extends over 14 amino acids. Germline V gene lookup returns CDR1 SGHRS and CDR2 YFSETQ. After removal of 3 bases from V and 4 bases from J, the junction contained 5 bases not matched to a gene. As DNA, the CDR3 is TGCGCCAGCAGCTCACAGGGGGAGGTCACTGAAGCTTTCTTT. This encodes CASSSQGEVTEAFF.

The table lists this clonotype with many counts. This chain's CDR3 is CASSLEMDTQYF. CDR3 nucleotides: TGCGCCAGCAGCTTGGAAATGGATACGCAGTATTTT. The genes are TRBV5-1 and TRBJ2-3, with D unresolved. The CDR3 has 12 amino acids. Germline CDR1 and CDR2: SGHRS and YFSETQ. With 0 bases removed from V and 6 bases from J, the gap between germline ends came to 5 bases.

This rearrangement joins TRBV6-1 to TRBJ1-5; the D gene is possibly TRBD1 (6 bases). V was trimmed by 6 bases and J by 7 bases, leaving 13 bases between them. There are 13 residues in the CDR3. Germline-derived CDR1 and CDR2 are MNHNS and SASEGT. The CDR3 region is CASRFGGGQPQHF. The DNA of the CDR3 is TGTGCCAGCAGGTTCGGGGGCGGGCAGCCCCAGCATTTT.

This clonotype has a count of ten or more. This chain uses TRBV12-3 or TRBV12-4 with TRBJ2-2; 8 bases fit TRBD1. J lost 4 bases, V lost 5 bases, and 9 bases had no gene match. This CDR3 is 16 amino acids long. CDR3 sequence reads: CASSLPGTGVTGELFF. CDR3 bases: TGTGCCAGCAGTCTACCCGGGACAGGCGTCACCGGGGAGCTGTTTTTT.